This T cell receptor (beta chain) was profiled in a study of beta chain features in type 1 diabetes (dated by TCRdb to 2016 to 2018). Concerning the study at large: Patients and healthy donors did not differ in mean age, gender distribution, total cell number or subset yield. A total of over 95,000,000 sorted cells were examined across all samples, and RNA yield correlated strongly with the number of cells per subset. In the study, recently diagnosed type 1 diabetes patients and matched healthy donors were compared on the TCRB repertoires of their sorted circulating CD4+ T cell subsets. Regulatory and stem cell-like memory subsets were obtained from only 8 patients and about 8 healthy donors, while naive and central memory subsets were obtained from all 28 donors.

A single peripheral blood draw of approximately 100 mL on average was collected from each donor into heparinised tubes. A BD FACSAria II and a panel including CD45RO, CCR7, CD25, CD127, CD95 and CD27 were used to sort naive, central memory, regulatory and stem cell-like memory CD4+ T cells. Every sorted population had a purity above 95%. PBMCs were separated immediately by Lymphoprep density gradient centrifugation and were stained directly, without being cultured. So that batch effects would be minimized, each experiment stained and sorted samples in pairs, pairing one healthy donor with one patient. The germline V gene yields SQVTM for CDR1 and ANQGSEA for CDR2. A distance of 12 bases separates the germline ends of V and J, which lose 1 base and 4 bases respectively. Including the terminal cysteine and phenylalanine, the CDR3 comprises 14 residues. This entry keeps only the CDR3 DNA: 42 bases, framed from base 1.

The entire amount of isolated RNA was reverse transcribed using the High Capacity cDNA Reverse Transcription Kit, so the sequenced TCRB transcripts were expressed ones. Deep immunoSEQ sequencing was applied to naive, central memory and regulatory T cell samples, giving an average of about 3.4 million total reads per sample. Sorted cells were lysed in RLT buffer, and RNA was extracted using DNase-treated RNeasy Micro or Mini kits according to cell number. To prevent cross-contamination, each cell subset was processed individually, whereas patient and healthy donor samples were processed jointly. The immunoSEQ multiplex PCR was used to amplify TCRB sequences from cDNA, yielding 87-bp fragments that span the CDR3 region. Sequencing of the amplicons was performed on the Illumina HiSeq platform. The authors' analysis ran thus. Synthetic template baselines were used to correct PCR bias computationally, reads within Hamming distance 2 were collapsed, and singletons that could not be merged were discarded. Reads were aligned to IMGT to assign V, D and J genes, CDR3 length, and insertions or deletions at six rearrangement sites. Within each subset, clonotype counts were normalized to the number of sorted cells before true diversity and Gini coefficients were calculated with the tcR R package. The overlap coefficient, calculated on TCRB nucleotide sequences, was used to quantify repertoire sharing. In TCRdb, the immuneACCESS table is reduced to in-frame sequences with V and J assigned. These tables do not hold every clone; where another copy was compared, an unresolved V gene accounts for under half, and the others remain unexplained. Clone size and the V and J calls come from that table; the DNA yielded D and trimming. The sample table lists more than 100,000 clones, 9% of them with a count of one. Jointly, the top ten make up approximately 0.7% of the sample.

Note on this clone: Its binding antigen is unknown. No base quality information exists; no much larger clone differs at one position.

The investigation overall reported the following: Because the HLA sub-analyses included only small numbers of individuals, any influence of HLA type on TCRB rearrangement was left unresolved. Type 1 diabetes patients showed a moderate but significant shortening of TCRB CDR3 length in all four CD4+ subsets. At VDJ recombination sites, patients with type 1 diabetes made fewer insertions and deleted more nucleotides, a pattern implying thymic rearrangement abnormalities. The naive, central memory and regulatory TCRB repertoires appeared to resemble one another more closely among patients than among healthy donors. Because cDNA rather than genomic DNA was sequenced, highly expressing activated cells could have been over-represented, although no difference in activation and CD3 levels was found between groups. Shorter templates might be favored by PCR, yet because patient and control samples were amplified and corrected together, any such skew would affect both groups equally.

This receptor was obtained from a man between 25 and 39 years old with type 1 diabetes. The rearranged chain carries TRBV29-1 and TRBJ2-3; the D gene is perhaps TRBD1, from 5 matching bases. Sequenced input: central memory CD4+ T cells from blood. DNA sequence: TGCAGCGTTGAAGGCGGAAAAGGGGCAGATACGCAGTATTTT. Its product reads: CSVEGGKGADTQYF.